This entry features one TCR beta chain sequence. Its antigen remains unidentified. PCR employed 60 Vbeta and 13 Jbeta primers. Profiled with immunoSEQ multiplex PCR; TCRdb holds only in-frame clones, not every one. The sample has approximately 50,000 clones, about four fifths seen once. Germline V gene lookup returns CDR1 KGHSH and CDR2 LQKENI. V lost 2 bases and J 5 bases, leaving 12 bases between the germline ends. The CDR3 is 14 residues long. These data belong to a study of cytomegalovirus exposure and HLA in healthy donors. About the research overall: Assignment to the Caucasian-associated ancestry cluster applied to approximately 80% of the approximately 400 genotyped donors. Whole-study findings and limits: Beyond CMV serostatus, there was no information to go on about immune exposure. Later work found that TCR association rates differed between HLA loci; DRB1 had the most and HLA-C the fewest. Rarity marked most TCR sequences, yet some public TCRs occurred in many donors.

The sequence was obtained from a boy aged 5-17 years in good health and CMV-seropositive. V usage is TRBV18 and J usage is TRBJ2-5, with D possibly being TRBD2 (7 bases). Material for sequencing was PBMCs. CDR3 amino acids: CASSPGGARETQYF. The DNA for the CDR3 is TGTGCCAGCTCACCAGGGGGGGCCCGGGAGACCCAGTACTTC. Filled out from reference TRBV18 and TRBJ2-5, the complete variable domain reads NAGVMQNPRHLVRRRGQEARLRCSPMKGHSHVYWYRQLPEEGLKFMVYLQKENIIDESGMPKERFSAEFPKEGPSILRIQQVVRGDSAAYFCASSPGGARETQYFGPGTRLLVL.